These 25 T cell receptor beta chains originate from one sample sequenced in a study of blood T cell repertoires in COVID-19. Using immunoSEQ multiplex PCR, the repertoire was profiled, and TCRdb retains in-frame clones only, with some absent. This sample has tens of thousands of clones, with under 90% found just once. Sequencing used peripheral blood. The receptors originated from a man older than 75 with COVID-19, enrolled during active disease.

The V gene is TRBV5-1, the J gene TRBJ1-6, with TRBD1 matching over 11 bases. Germline loops: CDR1 SGHRS, CDR2 YFSETQ. V lost 4 bases, J lost 0 bases, and 6 bases stayed unmatched. This CDR3 has 18 amino acids. CDR3 loop: CASSTGTGGSSYNSPLHF. DNA of the CDR3: TGCGCCAGCAGCACCGGGACAGGGGGGAGCTCCTATAATTCACCCCTCCACTTT. Drawing the rest from reference TRBV5-1 and TRBJ1-6, the complete variable domain is KAGVTQTPRYLIKTRGQQVTLSCSPISGHRSVSWYQQTPGQGLQFLFEYFSETQRNKGNFPGRFSGRQFSNSRSEMNVSTLELGDSALYLCASSTGTGGSSYNSPLHFGNGTRLTVT.

The rearrangement uses TRBV19 and TRBJ2-2, with unresolved D. Trimming pared 6 bases from V and 1 base from J, leaving 9 bases between. This CDR3 is 14 amino acids long. Germline loops: CDR1 LNHDA, CDR2 SQIVND (reference sequence). This chain's CDR3 is CASRTAQNTGELFF. DNA for the CDR3: TGTGCCAGTAGGACTGCGCAGAACACCGGGGAGCTGTTTTTT.

This chain's CDR3 is CASSLDTHSYEQYV. Here the CDR3 DNA reads TGCGCCAGCAGCTTGGACACCCACTCCTACGAGCAGTACGTC. J is TRBJ2-7 and V is TRBV5-1; no clear D. The CDR3 is made up of 14 amino acids. Trimming took off 0 bases at V and 0 bases at J, with 7 bases between the two ends. Germline CDR1 and CDR2: SGHRS and YFSETQ.

This clone was counted a few times. The V gene is TRBV5-4, the J gene TRBJ1-1; D is possibly TRBD1 (5 bases). The CDR3 length is 13 residues. Germline CDR1 is SGHNT and CDR2 is YYREEE (reference sequence). The ends were cut back, 5 bases at V and 3 bases at J, with 11 bases in the middle. The DNA of the CDR3 is TGTGCCAGCAGGAGGAGGGGTGACACTGAAGCTTTCTTT. Protein: CASRRRGDTEAFF.

This clone was seen more than once but under ten times. The chain is built from TRBV30 and TRBJ1-3; D not certain. Trimming took off 0 bases at V and 4 bases at J, with 7 bases between the two ends. This CDR3 has 13 amino acids. Germline assignment: CDR1 GTSNPN and CDR2 SVGIG (reference sequence). CDR3 amino acids: CAWSVARGNTIYF. The DNA of the CDR3 is TGTGCCTGGAGTGTCGCCCGGGGAAACACCATATATTTT.

This chain connects TRBV23-1 to TRBJ2-4; 7 bases are shared with TRBD1. TRBV23-1 is given ORF status, its function remaining uncertain. The CDR3 spans 16 residues. After removal of 2 bases from V and 0 bases from J, the junction contained 4 bases not matched to a gene. CDR3 sequence: CASSQRQGIAKNIQYF. As DNA, the CDR3 is TGCGCCAGCAGTCAAAGACAGGGAATAGCCAAAAACATTCAGTACTTC.

The chain combines TRBV9 with TRBJ2-2; 9 bases are a match to TRBD1. The CDR3 has 19 amino acids. The germline V gene has CDR1 SGDLS and CDR2 YYNGEE. V was pared by 0 bases and J by 7 bases, with 16 bases of the junction left unmatched. DNA for the CDR3: TGTGCCAGCAGCGTAGTGGCTAAGCCGAAACAGGGGGCTAACGGGGAGCTGTTTTTT. Translated, it gives CASSVVAKPKQGANGELFF.

This clone has just a few counts. The chain carries TRBV6-2 or TRBV6-3 and TRBJ2-4; possibly TRBD2 for D (5 bases). V was cut by 4 bases and J by 0 bases, with 10 bases left in between. CDR3 length: 15 residues. Per the germline V gene, CDR1 is MNHEY and CDR2 is SVGEGT. The CDR3: CASSSVGRAKNIQYF. In DNA, the CDR3 is TGTGCCAGCAGTTCCGTGGGGAGAGCCAAAAACATTCAGTACTTC.

The V gene is TRBV19, the J gene TRBJ2-3; TRBD2 might be the D (6 bases). There are 11 residues in the CDR3. Between the trimmed V and J ends, which lost 8 bases and 6 bases, there was a span of 9 bases. Per germline, CDR1 LNHDA and CDR2 SQIVND (reference sequence). DNA of the CDR3: TGTGCCAGTCTCAGCGGGGATACGCAGTATTTT. As protein: CASLSGDTQYF.

The chain is built from TRBV21-1 and TRBJ2-7; the table's D call, TRBD1, has no DNA check behind it. TRBV21-1 is a pseudogene segment. The length of the CDR3 is 14 residues. The CDR3 DNA reads TGTGCCAGCAGCAAAGGAGCAGGATCCTACGAGCAGTACGTC. Its translation: CASSKGAGSYEQYV.

The V gene is TRBV19, the J gene TRBJ1-2; 9 bases fit TRBD1. With 6 bases clipped from V and 8 bases from J, the junction kept 10 bases outside the gene matches. Germline V gene sequence: CDR1 LNHDA, CDR2 SQIVND (reference sequence). The CDR3 loop spans 14 amino acids. The CDR3 DNA sequence: TGTGCCAGTAGAAACACAGGGGGCGGTCCCGGCTACACCTTC. Protein product: CASRNTGGGPGYTF.

J is TRBJ2-7 and V is TRBV5-1, with 10 bases that match TRBD1. The J segment lost 2 bases and the V segment lost 4 bases, leaving 3 bases of the junction unmatched. Germline V lookup: CDR1 SGHRS, CDR2 YFSETQ. This CDR3 comprises 14 residues. The CDR3 region is CASSLGTGAYEQYV. The CDR3 nucleotides are TGCGCCAGCAGCCTCGGGACAGGGGCCTACGAGCAGTACGTC.

The V gene is TRBV5-4, the J gene TRBJ2-5; D is possibly TRBD2 (6 bases). Deletions cut 3 bases from V and 9 bases from J, with 21 bases between. The germline V gene encodes CDR1 SGHNT and CDR2 YYREEE (reference sequence). This CDR3 has 15 residues. CDR3 DNA sequence: TGTGCCAGCAGCTCTCCGGGACTCCTAGAAGGGGCCCAGTACTTC. This translates into CASSSPGLLEGAQYF.

The chain is built from TRBV7-2 and TRBJ2-1, with D perhaps matching TRBD1 (6 bases). The germline V gene encodes CDR1 SGHTA and CDR2 FQGNSA. With 8 bases removed from V and 0 bases from J, the gap between germline ends came to 11 bases. The CDR3 is made up of 14 amino acids. The CDR3: CASSNRASYNEQFF. The DNA of the CDR3 is TGTGCCAGCTCCAACAGGGCCTCCTACAATGAGCAGTTCTTC. Filled out from reference TRBV7-2 and TRBJ2-1, the complete variable domain reads GAGVSQSPSNKVTEKGKDVELRCDPISGHTALYWYRQSLGQGLEFLIYFQGNSAPDKSGLPSDRFSAERTGGSVSTLTIQRTQQEDSAVYLCASSNRASYNEQFFGPGTRLTVL.

The genes are TRBV29-1 and TRBJ2-1; 13 bases line up with TRBD2. The J segment lost 9 bases and the V segment lost 6 bases, leaving 11 bases of the junction unmatched. Germline CDR1 SQVTM, CDR2 ANQGSEA. This CDR3 contains 15 residues. CDR3 amino acids: CSVIPAGTSGAEQFF. As DNA, the CDR3 is TGCAGCGTCATACCCGCCGGGACTAGCGGGGCTGAGCAGTTCTTC.

The chain employs TRBV30 and TRBJ1-6; the match to TRBD1 covers 7 bases. The length of the CDR3 is 13 residues. The V and J ends lost 1 base and 7 bases, in that order; junction bases with no gene match: 1. Looked up from germline, CDR1 is GTSNPN and CDR2 is SVGIG (reference sequence). The CDR3 loop is CAWSDRGNSPLHF. CDR3 in DNA: TGTGCCTGGAGTGACAGGGGAAATTCACCCCTCCACTTT.

The chain combines TRBV5-5 with TRBJ2-6; 9 nucleotides line up with TRBD2. Trimming took 1 base from V and 2 from J; bases not matched to a gene: 10. Germline CDR1 is SGHKS and CDR2 is YYEKEE (reference sequence). The CDR3 sequence is 19 residues long. CDR3 residues: CASSLWRGGISAGANVLTF. The CDR3 DNA sequence: TGTGCCAGCAGCTTGTGGCGGGGGGGAATATCCGCTGGGGCCAACGTCCTGACTTTC.

This rearrangement joins TRBV11-3 to TRBJ1-1; TRBD1 agrees at 9 bases. Trimming cost V 5 bases and J 2 bases; bases outside gene matches: 9. In germline, CDR1 is SGHNT, CDR2 YENEEA. This CDR3 contains 16 residues. CDR3 sequence (DNA): TGTGCCAGCAGCCCGGGGACAGGGACCCCAAACACTGAAGCTTTCTTT. This encodes CASSPGTGTPNTEAFF.

This clone has a handful of counts. This chain joins TRBV2 and TRBJ1-1; D remains ambiguous. The CDR3 is 14 amino acids. The germline V gene has CDR1 SNHLY and CDR2 FYNNEI. Trimming removed 4 bases from V and 0 bases from J, with 9 bases in between. CDR3 sequence: CASSGRGMNTEAFF. The CDR3, as DNA: TGTGCCAGCAGTGGACGAGGGATGAACACTGAAGCTTTCTTT.

J is TRBJ1-1 and V is TRBV30; 11 bases align to TRBD1. The J segment lost 3 bases and the V segment lost 5 bases, leaving 14 bases of the junction unmatched. Germline loops: CDR1 GTSNPN, CDR2 SVGIG (reference sequence). CDR3 length equals 17 residues. The CDR3 DNA reads as TGTGCCTGGGTCCCCGGGACAGGGGGACTACTTTACACTGAAGCTTTCTTT. It yields the protein CAWVPGTGGLLYTEAFF.

V and J are TRBV6-5 and TRBJ2-7; D remains unclear. V lost 8 bases to trimming and J lost 6 bases, with 14 bases between them. There are 12 residues in the CDR3. Germline V gene lookup returns CDR1 MNHEY and CDR2 SVGAGI. The CDR3 DNA reads as TGTGCCAGCGGCCTGGCAACCAGCGAGCAGTACTTC. Residues: CASGLATSEQYF.

The chain combines TRBV12-5 with TRBJ1-2; D is possibly TRBD1 (5 bases). V lost 7 bases to trimming and J lost 6 bases, with 18 bases between them. Germline-derived CDR1 and CDR2 are LGHNT and FRNRAP. The CDR3 loop spans 14 amino acids. CDR3 DNA: TGTGCTAGTGCCCCCTCAGGGATCCCGAATGGCTACACCTTC. Its translation is CASAPSGIPNGYTF.

This chain uses TRBV11-2 with TRBJ1-6, with D perhaps matching TRBD1 (5 bases). Trimming left V 1 base short and J 7 bases short, with 5 bases between. The CDR3 runs 13 residues. Germline CDR1 SGHAT, CDR2 FQNNGV. This CDR3 is CASSLAGNSPLHF. Written as DNA, the CDR3 is TGTGCCAGCAGCTTAGCAGGGAATTCACCCCTCCACTTT.

This clone was detected a few times. This chain uses TRBV3-1 (or the pseudogene TRBV3-2) with TRBJ1-6; 8 bases align to TRBD1. Per the germline V gene, CDR1 is LGHDT and CDR2 is YNNKEL (reference sequence). Trimming took 4 bases from V and 7 from J; bases not matched to a gene: 9. The CDR3 has 16 amino acids. The CDR3 DNA reads as TGTGCCAGCAGCCCGAGAGGACAGGGCGGGAATTCACCCCTCCACTTT. Translation gives CASSPRGQGGNSPLHF.

In this sample, this clone turned up once. The J gene is TRBJ2-3, the V gene TRBV7-2, with 9 bases that match TRBD1. This CDR3 comprises 14 residues. Germline V lookup: CDR1 SGHTA, CDR2 FQGNSA. With 6 bases clipped from V and 8 bases from J, the junction kept 9 bases outside the gene matches. CDR3 loop: CASRPGGQGSTQYF. CDR3 DNA sequence: TGTGCCAGCAGGCCCGGGGGACAGGGAAGTACGCAGTATTTT.